Listed here are 8 T cell receptor beta chains from one sample, sequenced in a study of blood T cell repertoires in COVID-19. Assay: immunoSEQ multiplex PCR; the TCRdb copy retains only in-frame clones and omits some. Among fewer than 25,000 clones listed, less than 90% were seen once. Source material: peripheral blood. These receptors came from a human donor with acute or convalescent COVID-19. The donor label of this sample is uncertain.

This clone was detected a few times. The chain combines TRBV7-2 with TRBJ2-7; D remains unclear. The V end lost 5 bases, the J end lost 3 bases, and 11 bases lay between the germline ends. CDR1 SGHTA and CDR2 FQGNSA come from the germline V gene. This CDR3 has 13 residues. CDR3 sequence: CASSPRRSYEQYF. The CDR3 coding sequence is TGTGCCAGCAGCCCGAGGCGTAGCTACGAGCAGTACTTC. Looking up the rest from reference TRBV7-2 and TRBJ2-7 gives the full variable domain: GAGVSQSPSNKVTEKGKDVELRCDPISGHTALYWYRQSLGQGLEFLIYFQGNSAPDKSGLPSDRFSAERTGGSVSTLTIQRTQQEDSAVYLCASSPRRSYEQYFGPGTRLTVT.

The rearrangement joins TRBV5-1 to TRBJ1-3, with a possible D match to TRBD1 (5 bases). This CDR3 has 16 amino acids. Germline V gene lookup returns CDR1 SGHRS and CDR2 YFSETQ. The germline V and J ends were trimmed by 5 bases and 3 bases, with 18 bases remaining between them. CDR3 residues: CASREGTSLSGNTIYF. The CDR3 bases are TGCGCCAGCAGAGAGGGGACTTCCCTAAGTGGAAACACCATATATTTT.

The chain recombines TRBV7-9 with TRBJ2-1; possible D gene TRBD1, 6 bases. Per the germline V gene, CDR1 is SEHNR and CDR2 is FQNEAQ (reference sequence). The CDR3 sequence is 16 residues long. The V and J ends lost 5 bases and 3 bases respectively, with 17 bases between them. The CDR3 reads CASSRGQQGNYNEQFF. The CDR3 region has the DNA TGTGCCAGCAGCCGGGGTCAGCAGGGGAACTACAATGAGCAGTTCTTC.

This clone has a handful of counts. The V gene is TRBV6-5, the J gene TRBJ1-2, with 7 bases lining up with TRBD1. The V gene end was trimmed by 6 bases and the J gene end by 6 bases; junction bases not matched to a gene: 10. Germline CDR1 is MNHEY and CDR2 is SVGAGI. This CDR3 has 14 amino acids. CDR3 in amino acids: CASSPLGQTNGYTF. CDR3 sequence (DNA): TGTGCCAGCAGCCCACTGGGACAGACGAATGGCTACACCTTC.

The chain has TRBV7-9 and TRBJ1-6; 8 bases line up with TRBD1. The CDR3 spans 14 residues. The V gene end was trimmed by 2 bases and the J gene end by 9 bases; junction bases not matched to a gene: 3. Germline V gene data show CDR1 as SEHNR and CDR2 as FQNEAQ (reference sequence). This CDR3 reads CASSLSGGGSPLHF. The DNA for the CDR3 is TGTGCCAGCAGCTTATCAGGGGGCGGTTCACCCCTCCACTTT. The full variable domain, in which reference TRBV7-9 and TRBJ1-6 provide the parts outside the CDR3, is DTGVSQNPRHKITKRGQNVTFRCDPISEHNRLYWYRQTLGQGPEFLTYFQNEAQLEKSRLLSDRFSAERPKGSFSTLEIQRTEQGDSAMYLCASSLSGGGSPLHFGNGTRLTVT.

In its sample, this clone ranks as medium-sized. The gene calls are TRBV3-1 (or the pseudogene TRBV3-2) and TRBJ2-3; 9 bases map to TRBD2. V shed 2 bases, J shed 2 bases, and the junction held 2 bases outside the gene matches. Germline V gene lookup returns CDR1 LGHDT and CDR2 YNNKEL (reference sequence). This CDR3 is built from 15 residues. CDR3 region: CASSQLAGHTDTQYF. CDR3 in DNA: TGTGCCAGCAGCCAACTAGCGGGACACACAGATACGCAGTATTTT.

This chain uses TRBV6-5 with TRBJ2-1, with 7 bases lining up with TRBD2. The V and J ends lost 2 bases and 12 bases, in that order; junction bases with no gene match: 7. The CDR3 is 13 amino acids. Germline-derived CDR1 and CDR2 are MNHEY and SVGAGI. Here the CDR3 DNA reads TGTGCCAGCAGTTACGAGGATGGACTAGTGCAGTTCTTC. Amino acid sequence: CASSYEDGLVQFF.

This clone has only one observation. The genes are TRBV11-3 and TRBJ2-1, with a tentative D call TRBD1 (5 bases). This CDR3 has 14 residues. CDR1 and CDR2 from the germline V gene are SGHNT and YENEEA. With 5 bases removed from V and 5 bases from J, the gap between germline ends came to 13 bases. CDR3 in amino acids: CASSLVGEHNEQFF. Here the CDR3 DNA reads TGTGCCAGCAGCCTTGTAGGGGAACACAATGAGCAGTTCTTC.